Listed below are T cell receptor beta chains from one sample, sequenced in a study of cytomegalovirus exposure and HLA in healthy donors. The table came from immunoSEQ multiplex PCR; TCRdb's copy has only in-frame clones and leaves some out. The table records about 200,000 clones, around 80% of them present only once. The sequenced sample consisted of PBMCs. Receptor source: a woman younger than 45 in good health and CMV-seropositive. CDR3s include the opening cysteine and the closing phenylalanine or tryptophan. Expanded clones get a size class; other rows say once, few or many, or leave the size out.

CASSRGTTNTGELFF - TRBV7-9
CASKVTGTYNEQFF - TRBV6-4
CASSIGGRNQPQHF - TRBV19
CASSPKGDRIYSGANVLTF - TRBV14
CASSEGGETQYF - TRBV2
CASSLRRGLNYNEQFF - TRBV5-4
CASMGGEEGYTF - TRBV7-9
CASSQSRDTIYF few TRBV14
CASSLGGSLEQYF - TRBV27
CASSPSGTNYGYTF - TRBV6-4
CASSAETSGNGNEQFF - TRBV5-1
CASSLGGVYGYTF - TRBV5-4
CASRGAGTTGELFF - TRBV6-1
CASSTGYTGELFF - TRBV25-1
CASSSGTGDFYEQYF - TRBV5-4
CASSQDLAGGYTGELFF - TRBV4-2
CASRETTSGVNEQFF - TRBV10-2
CASLTSGSEETQYF - TRBV7-2
CASSLVRATEQYF - TRBV11-3
CASSPGTSDYNEQFF - TRBV7-3
CASSEGLAGNKETQYF - TRBV2
CAWSVVGLGTGYTDTQYF - TRBV30
CASSMMAGGDYEQYF - TRBV19
CASSPLDRASYEQYF - TRBV5-5
CASSVAREASYNEQFF - TRBV9
CASSSAGLAGGDTQYF - TRBV5-1
CSGGHLSSYNEQFF - TRBV29-1
CASCRDYNNEQFF - TRBV2
CASRVGQREKLFF - TRBV6-5
CASCLAAGFNEQFF - TRBV5-1
CSSSYNEQFF - TRBV29-1
CASSGTANTEAFF - TRBV6-5
CASSWGLSGYSYNEQFF - TRBV5-1
CASRDWTGDLDEQYF - TRBV6-6
CASRVGYGRSTEQYF - TRBV2
CAISESGNYGYTF - TRBV10-3
CASSYETGYSNQPQHF - TRBV6-6
CASSLSSMEEETQYF few TRBV5-1
CASSDGWQVGANEKLFF - TRBV25-1
CASHWALYGYTF once TRBV7-2